This TCR beta chain was observed in a study of OX40 agonist ivuxolimab in advanced cancers. Findings and caveats of the study: In the expanded peripheral T cells, antigen specificity was never determined. CD8+ T cells were the subset that, on average, had more expanded clones than CD4+.

Sequencing was performed with immunoSEQ multiplex PCR; in TCRdb, only in-frame clones are kept and a portion is missing. The sample records 30,000 to 40,000 clones, roughly 87% being singletons. This CDR3 is built from 13 residues. Trimming cost V 3 bases and J 2 bases, with 8 bases left between them. Looked up from germline, CDR1 is MDHEN and CDR2 is SYDVKM. Turning to this clone: Its antigen is still unknown.

Collection of blood occurred at baseline, at cycle 4 day 1, and at cycle 7 day 1. V is TRBV28 and J is TRBJ2-7; D not resolved. The sequence came from an adult with an advanced solid tumor such as melanoma, head and neck, liver or kidney cancer. The specimen comprised CD4+ or CD8+ T cells sorted from blood, sampled in a trial of the OX40 agonist ivuxolimab. The DNA of the CDR3 is TGTGCCAGCAGTTTGCGGCGAACCTACGAGCAGTACTTC. Translating it yields CASSLRRTYEQYF.